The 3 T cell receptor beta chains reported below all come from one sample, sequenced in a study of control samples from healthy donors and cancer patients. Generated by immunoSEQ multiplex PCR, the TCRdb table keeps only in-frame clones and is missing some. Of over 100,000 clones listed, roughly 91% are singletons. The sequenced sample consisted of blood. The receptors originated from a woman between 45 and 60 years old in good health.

The CDR3 nucleotides read TGTGCCTGGAGTTCCCAACTAGGGACAGGTGGTGGAAAACTGTTTTTT. Its protein product is CAWSSQLGTGGGKLFF. The rearrangement uses TRBV30 and TRBJ1-4, with 8 bases that match TRBD1. Trimming took 2 bases from V and 10 from J; bases not matched to a gene: 15. The germline V gene encodes CDR1 GTSNPN and CDR2 SVGIG (reference sequence). The length of the CDR3 is 16 residues.

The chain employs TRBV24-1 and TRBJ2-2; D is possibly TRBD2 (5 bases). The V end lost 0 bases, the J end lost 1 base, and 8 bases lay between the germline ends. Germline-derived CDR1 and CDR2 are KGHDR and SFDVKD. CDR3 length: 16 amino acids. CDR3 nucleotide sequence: TGTGCCACCAGTGATTTGCTCGGAGGGAACACCGGGGAGCTGTTTTTT. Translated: CATSDLLGGNTGELFF.

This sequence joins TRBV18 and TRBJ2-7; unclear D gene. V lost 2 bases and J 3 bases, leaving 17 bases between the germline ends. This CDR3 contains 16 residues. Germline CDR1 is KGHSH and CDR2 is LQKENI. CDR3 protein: CASSPFPPGVYYEQYF. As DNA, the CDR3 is TGTGCCAGCTCACCATTTCCCCCAGGTGTTTACTACGAGCAGTACTTC. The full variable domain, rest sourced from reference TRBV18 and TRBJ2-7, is NAGVMQNPRHLVRRRGQEARLRCSPMKGHSHVYWYRQLPEEGLKFMVYLQKENIIDESGMPKERFSAEFPKEGPSILRIQQVVRGDSAAYFCASSPFPPGVYYEQYFGPGTRLTVT.